Listed here are 17 T cell receptor beta chains from one sample, sequenced in a study of early T cells in non-severe SARS-CoV-2 infection. TCRdb passed the 5' RACE reads through MiXCR, listing each CDR3 protein once. The table records roughly 70,000 distinct CDR3 sequences, 20% of them present only once. Sample: whole blood, taken at baseline. The receptors come from an adult who was a healthcare worker with PCR-confirmed SARS-CoV-2 infection or an uninfected control (not recorded which).

The genes are TRBV3-1 and TRBJ1-1, with 7 bases matching TRBD1. The CDR3 runs to 14 residues. The J segment lost 4 bases and the V segment lost 2 bases, leaving 4 bases of the junction unmatched. Germline V gene data show CDR1 as LGHDT and CDR2 as YNNKEL (reference sequence). The CDR3 sequence: CASSQMTGPTEAFF. In DNA, the CDR3 is TGTGCCAGCAGCCAAATGACAGGGCCCACTGAAGCTTTCTTT.

For the CDR3, the DNA is TGCGCCAGCAGCCAAGATGGGGTATTGAACTCACCCCTCCACTTT. This translates into CASSQDGVLNSPLHF. The genes are TRBV4-1 and TRBJ1-6; no firm D call. The CDR3 extends over 15 amino acids. Germline CDR1 is MGHRA and CDR2 is YSYEKL. Trimming took off 0 bases at V and 10 bases at J, with 13 bases between the two ends.

V and J are TRBV5-1 and TRBJ2-3; D gene unclear. CDR1 SGHRS and CDR2 YFSETQ come from the germline V gene. CDR3 size: 16 residues. V lost 0 bases, J lost 0 bases, and 11 bases lay in between. In DNA form, the CDR3 reads TGCGCCAGCAGCTTGGAGACACCCGAGAGCACAGATACGCAGTATTTT. This gives the protein CASSLETPESTDTQYF.

Details on this clonotype: The junction shows a germline mismatch at one end, possibly a read error. The J gene is TRBJ2-6, the V gene TRBV2; no clear D. The CDR3 is 15 amino acids. Germline lookup yields CDR1 SNHLY and CDR2 FYNNEI. The CDR3, as DNA: TGTGCCAGCAGTGTTGGTCCATCTGGAGCCAACGTCCTGACTTTC. Its translation is CASSVGPSGANVLTF.

This sequence joins TRBV7-6 and TRBJ1-6, with 7 nucleotides matching TRBD1. Germline CDR1 and CDR2: SGHVS and FNYEAQ. The CDR3 contains 16 residues. The V and J ends lost 5 bases and 4 bases, in that order; junction bases with no gene match: 8. The CDR3 reads CASSARDRAYNSPLHF. The DNA for the CDR3 is TGTGCCAGCAGCGCCCGGGACAGAGCATATAATTCACCCCTCCACTTT.

The genes are TRBV19 and TRBJ2-3, with a tentative D call TRBD1 (5 bases). Trimming took 5 bases from V and 0 from J, leaving 9 bases between them. The CDR3 sequence is 14 residues long. Germline loops: CDR1 LNHDA, CDR2 SQIVND (reference sequence). This chain's CDR3 is CASSPTASTDTQYF. In DNA form, the CDR3 reads TGTGCCAGTAGTCCGACAGCTAGCACAGATACGCAGTATTTT. Based on the CDR3 plus reference TRBV19 and TRBJ2-3, the full variable domain is DGGITQSPKYLFRKEGQNVTLSCEQNLNHDAMYWYRQDPGQGLRLIYYSQIVNDFQKGDIAEGYSVSREKKESFPLTVTSAQKNPTAFYLCASSPTASTDTQYFGPGTRLTVL.

V gene TRBV5-1 combines with J gene TRBJ1-1, with 7 bases fitting TRBD1. CDR1 and CDR2 (germline): SGHRS, YFSETQ. The CDR3 runs to 15 residues. The V segment lost 3 bases and the J segment 0 bases; nucleotides outside the gene matches: 5. CDR3: CASSSTGEMNTEAFF. CDR3 bases: TGCGCCAGCAGCTCCACAGGGGAGATGAACACTGAAGCTTTCTTT.

This clonotype showed up just once. The chain joins TRBV10-3 to TRBJ1-2; no reliable D call. Deletions cut 7 bases from V and 5 bases from J, with 14 bases between. This CDR3 has 13 residues. The germline V gene has CDR1 ENHRY and CDR2 SYGVKD. In DNA, the CDR3 is TGTGCCATCACCGCCGACGGATCATATGGCTACACCTTC. Translated, it gives CAITADGSYGYTF.

The chain recombines TRBV10-3 with TRBJ2-7; D gene unclear. Germline loops: CDR1 ENHRY, CDR2 SYGVKD. V was pared by 0 bases and J by 2 bases, with 5 bases between. The CDR3 is 13 amino acids. Here the CDR3 DNA reads TGTGCCATCAGTGAGTCGAAGACCTACGAGCAGTACTTC. Protein sequence: CAISESKTYEQYF.

This clonotype turned up a few times. The chain couples TRBV30 to TRBJ1-5; no reliable D call. Germline assignment: CDR1 GTSNPN and CDR2 SVGIG (reference sequence). The CDR3 is made up of 13 amino acids. Trimming removed 3 bases at V and 4 bases at J, with 10 bases between. The DNA for the CDR3 is TGTGCCTGGAGCGCCAGAGAGAATCAGCCCCAGCATTTT. Protein product: CAWSARENQPQHF.

This clonotype was counted between two and nine times. The chain links TRBV9 to TRBJ2-1; the D gene is possibly TRBD1 (5 bases). Trimming pared 0 bases from V and 3 bases from J, leaving 7 bases between. The CDR3 runs 14 residues. Germline CDR1 and CDR2: SGDLS and YYNGEE. CDR3 in DNA: TGTGCCAGCAGCGTAGAGGACATCTACAATGAGCAGTTCTTC. Its protein is CASSVEDIYNEQFF.

This chain connects TRBV29-1 to TRBJ2-7; possibly TRBD2 for D (5 bases). The germline V and J ends were trimmed by 4 bases and 4 bases, with 8 bases remaining between them. Germline V lookup: CDR1 SQVTM, CDR2 ANQGSEA. CDR3 length equals 11 residues. CDR3 in amino acids: CSVGGGYEQYF. The DNA of the CDR3 is TGCAGCGTTGGAGGAGGTTACGAGCAGTACTTC.

In its sample, this clonotype was seen a few times. This chain links TRBV30 with TRBJ2-7; D remains ambiguous. The CDR3 runs to 13 residues. V gave up 2 bases and J gave up 6 bases, with 14 bases separating them. Germline V lookup: CDR1 GTSNPN, CDR2 SVGIG (reference sequence). This CDR3 reads CAWSFCDDCEQYF. The CDR3, as DNA: TGTGCCTGGAGTTTCTGTGATGATTGCGAGCAGTACTTC.

This clonotype was seen more than once but under ten times. In DNA form, the CDR3 reads TGTGCCAGCAGTGGAGGGGCGAATGAAAAACTGTTTTTT. This encodes CASSGGANEKLFF. The chain carries TRBV2 and TRBJ1-4; TRBD1 might be the D (5 bases). Trimming removed 4 bases at V and 5 bases at J, with 8 bases between. Germline-derived CDR1 and CDR2 are SNHLY and FYNNEI. The length of the CDR3 is 13 residues.

This clonotype was observed many times. A much larger clone differs from this one at a single base, so this may be a read error. The chain is built from TRBV12-3 or TRBV12-4 and TRBJ1-3; the D is unclear. Between the trimmed V and J ends, which lost 6 bases and 6 bases, there was a span of 15 bases. This CDR3 is 14 amino acids long. CDR3 coding DNA: TGTGCCAGCAGCGTTAGGGCACCTGAAAACACCATATATTTT. Amino acid sequence: CASSVRAPENTIYF.

This clonotype was detected a few times. The chain joins TRBV20-1 to TRBJ2-7; 8 positions match TRBD1. The length of the CDR3 is 13 residues. The germline CDR1 and CDR2 sequences are DFQATT and SNEGSKA (reference sequence). The trim removed 5 bases at V and 1 base at J, leaving 4 bases unmatched. This CDR3 reads CSASDRESYEQYF. For the CDR3, the DNA is TGCAGTGCTTCGGACAGGGAGTCCTACGAGCAGTACTTC.

The chain links TRBV27 to TRBJ1-6, with 7 bases matching TRBD1. CDR3 length: 15 amino acids. With 0 bases clipped from V and 6 bases from J, the junction kept 2 bases outside the gene matches. The germline V gene encodes CDR1 MNHEY and CDR2 SMNVEV (reference sequence). CDR3 sequence: CASSLSRDSNSPLHF. In DNA form, the CDR3 reads TGTGCCAGCAGTTTATCTAGGGACAGTAATTCACCCCTCCACTTT.